This TCR beta chain was obtained from a study of T cells in Graves' hyperthyroidism and ophthalmopathy. Notes on the study in general: Within blood appeared most thyroid clonotypes that had expanded above 0.001.

CDR1 is SGHRS and CDR2 is YFSETQ in the germline V gene. The CDR3 runs to 17 residues. V was clipped by 4 bases and J by 2 bases; unmatched bases: 10. The source of the PBMCs was 8 to 10 ml of fresh peripheral blood. Points on this clonotype: Its antigen is as yet unknown.

TCR beta CDR3 regions were amplified from RNA. Carried out on the TCR CDR3, a first-round RT-PCR used the HTBI primer set. A single record per CDR3 protein comes from TCRdb applying MiXCR to the multiplex PCR reads. The sample gives 160,000 or so distinct CDR3 sequences, roughly 9.4% of which show up once; about 20% is in the top ten. The source is a woman between 18 and 29 years old with Graves' hyperthyroidism that later progressed to Graves' ophthalmopathy. The V and J genes are TRBV5-1 and TRBJ2-3, with 10 bases matching TRBD1. Sequenced material: blood. The DNA for the CDR3 is TGCGCCAGCAGCATCGGACAGGGGGGGACCCTCACAGATACGCAGTATTTT. This translates into CASSIGQGGTLTDTQYF.